A selection of T cell receptor beta chains follows, all from one sample in a study of OX40 agonist ivuxolimab in advanced cancers. Assay: immunoSEQ multiplex PCR; the TCRdb copy retains only in-frame clones and omits some. This table holds some 87,000 clones, around nine tenths found once. The source material was CD4+ or CD8+ T cells sorted from blood, sampled in a trial of the OX40 agonist ivuxolimab. These receptors all come from an adult with an advanced solid tumor such as melanoma, head and neck, liver or kidney cancer. Both conserved end residues are part of each CDR3. The D gene is left open where the match is weak. Clone sizes are given selectively: once, few, many, or a class where the clone is expanded.

NA,NA,TRBV27,TRBJ1-4,TGTGCCAGCAGTTTGAAGGATAATGAAAAACTGTTTTTT,CASSLKDNEKLFF
TRBD2,NA,TRBV4-3,TRBJ2-7,TGCGCCAGCAGCGCCAGCGGGGACCGACTCTACGAGCAGTACTTC,CASSASGDRLYEQYF
NA,NA,TRBV11-2,TRBJ2-1,TGTGCCAGCAGCTCTGGAAATAGGCCCGGTTACAATGAGCAGTTCTTC,CASSSGNRPGYNEQFF
TRBD1,NA,TRBV19,TRBJ2-1,TGTGCCAGTAGTCGCACCCCCGACAGGGTGAGGGACAATGAGCAGTTCTTC,CASSRTPDRVRDNEQFF
TRBD2,few,TRBV19,TRBJ2-5,TGTGCCAGTAGTGGTCGGACTAGCGGGGGCTTGAGAGAGACCCAGTACTTC,CASSGRTSGGLRETQYF
TRBD1,NA,TRBV2,TRBJ2-6,TGTGCCAGGCGGACAGGTCCTGGGGCCAACGTCCTGACTTTC,CARRTGPGANVLTF
TRBD2,NA,TRBV5-6,TRBJ2-3,TGTGCCAGCAGCTTGGGACGGGGGGGAGGTACGCAGTATTTT,CASSLGRGGGTQYF
NA,NA,TRBV5-1,TRBJ2-3,TGCGCCAGCAGCTGGGTGGGAGGTACACTCACAGATACGCAGTATTTT,CASSWVGGTLTDTQYF
NA,NA,TRBV5-8,TRBJ1-4,TGTGCCAGCAGACACCGCAGGGTTTTGCGGAAACTGTTTTTT,CASRHRRVLRKLFF
TRBD1,NA,TRBV2,TRBJ1-3,TGTGCCAGCGACCCTGGGACAGTCTCTGGAAACACCATATATTTT,CASDPGTVSGNTIYF
NA,NA,TRBV10-3,TRBJ1-1,TGTGCCATCAGGAGTCAGACAGACCCTGAAGCTTTCTTT,CAIRSQTDPEAFF
NA,NA,TRBV6-1,TRBJ1-4,TGTGCCAGCAGTGGGACCGCCGGGTCCGTCAATGAAAAACTGTTTTTT,CASSGTAGSVNEKLFF
NA,few,TRBV27,TRBJ1-2,TGTGCCAGCAGCTACACTGGGACGGCTGGCTACACCTTC,CASSYTGTAGYTF
NA,few,TRBV6-7,TRBJ1-1,TGTGCCAGCAGTTACTCGGGGCCCACTGAAGCTTTCTTT,CASSYSGPTEAFF
TRBD2,NA,TRBV10-1,TRBJ2-1,TGCGCCAGCAGTCCTTCCGTCGGGGCGGGAGCCTACAATGAGCAGTTCTTC,CASSPSVGAGAYNEQFF
NA,NA,TRBV18,TRBJ1-2,TGTGCCAGCTCACCACCCTGGGACGGCTATGGCTACACCTTC,CASSPPWDGYGYTF
NA,once,TRBV10-3,TRBJ1-1,TGTGCCATCAGTGAGTCGAGTAGGCTCATAAAGACTGAAGCTTTCTTT,CAISESSRLIKTEAFF
NA,once,TRBV13,TRBJ1-4,TGTGCCAGCAGCTTAGAAGGAAGTAGGGGAACTAATGAAAAACTGTTTTTT,CASSLEGSRGTNEKLFF
NA,NA,TRBV29-1,TRBJ1-1,TGCAGCGTTGAAGCCCCGGGTACTTTCTTT,CSVEAPGTFF
TRBD1,NA,TRBV6-5,TRBJ1-2,TGTGCCAGCCGGGACAGGGAGGTGGGAGGCTACACCTTC,CASRDREVGGYTF
TRBD1,NA,TRBV6-5,TRBJ1-2,TGTGCCAGCAGTTGGGACAGGGGAATAGGGAGCTATGGCTACACCTTC,CASSWDRGIGSYGYTF
NA,NA,TRBV5-5,TRBJ1-3,TGTGCCAGCAGCTTCATGGGTGCAGGGGCGCGGACCATATATTTT,CASSFMGAGARTIYF
NA,few,TRBV6-1,TRBJ1-1,TGTGCCAGCAGTATAGGAGGAGCGGGGAACACTGAAGCTTTCTTT,CASSIGGAGNTEAFF
NA,NA,TRBV6-5,TRBJ1-4,TGTGCCAGCAGGCCGTGGGGGGGTGAAAAACTGTTTTTT,CASRPWGGEKLFF
NA,NA,TRBV10-2,TRBJ1-6,TGCGCCAGCAGTGAACCGGGGGCCTCCTATAATTCACCCCTCCACTTT,CASSEPGASYNSPLHF
TRBD2,NA,TRBV5-1,TRBJ2-2,TGCGCCAGCAGCTTGGGACTAGCGGGGGCCTCAAGGGACACCGGGGAGCTGTTTTTT,CASSLGLAGASRDTGELFF